This is a list of T cell receptor beta chains from one sample in a study of blood T cells in healthy people across ages. TCRdb passed the 5' RACE reads through MiXCR, listing each CDR3 protein once. This table holds around 820,000 distinct CDR3 sequences, 20% to 25% found once. The same sample was also studied in work on T cells of mothers and their children.

Specimen: blood. Receptors originate from a boy between 10 and 17 years old in good health. CDR3s include the opening cysteine and the closing phenylalanine or tryptophan. A D gene is named only where the DNA matches it firmly. Clone size is shown for a subset of rows, as once, few, many or a class of expanded clone.

D gene: .; J gene: TRBJ2-6; V gene: TRBV7-8; clone size: .; CDR3 protein: CAVDQSAGALAGANVLTF; CDR3 DNA: TGTGCCGTAGATCAATCGGCAGGCGCCCTAGCTGGGGCCAACGTCCTGACTTTC
D gene: .; J gene: TRBJ1-5; V gene: TRBV12-3/TRBV12-4; clone size: few; CDR3 protein: CASSLSGQNSNQPQHF; CDR3 DNA: TGTGCCAGCAGTCTCTCCGGACAGAATAGCAATCAGCCCCAGCATTTT
D gene: .; J gene: TRBJ1-1; V gene: TRBV6-5; clone size: once; CDR3 protein: CASVTPGRRLNTEAFF; CDR3 DNA: TGTGCCAGCGTTACTCCGGGACGGAGATTGAACACTGAAGCTTTCTTT
D gene: .; J gene: TRBJ2-7; V gene: TRBV29-1; clone size: .; CDR3 protein: CSVRGPIGYEQYF; CDR3 DNA: TGCAGCGTTAGAGGCCCCATAGGCTACGAGCAGTACTTC
D gene: .; J gene: TRBJ2-7; V gene: TRBV29-1; clone size: .; CDR3 protein: CSVAQRGEQYF; CDR3 DNA: TGCAGCGTTGCCCAAAGAGGGGAGCAGTACTTC
D gene: TRBD1; J gene: TRBJ2-5; V gene: TRBV25-1; clone size: .; CDR3 protein: CAARQGAGETQYF; CDR3 DNA: TGTGCCGCCAGACAGGGCGCCGGGGAGACCCAGTACTTC
D gene: TRBD2; J gene: TRBJ2-3; V gene: TRBV4-3; clone size: .; CDR3 protein: CASSRDRLAGTTDTQYF; CDR3 DNA: TGCGCCAGCAGCCGAGATCGGCTAGCGGGAACCACAGATACGCAGTATTTT
D gene: .; J gene: TRBJ2-5; V gene: TRBV7-6; clone size: .; CDR3 protein: CASTLAGGAQETQYF; CDR3 DNA: TGTGCCAGCACCTTAGCTGGGGGTGCCCAAGAGACCCAGTACTTC
D gene: .; J gene: TRBJ2-4; V gene: TRBV2; clone size: .; CDR3 protein: CASRGETRGLNIQYF; CDR3 DNA: TGTGCCAGCAGGGGGGAAACGCGGGGGCTAAACATTCAGTACTTC
D gene: .; J gene: TRBJ1-4; V gene: TRBV28; clone size: .; CDR3 protein: CASSLRRTDNEKLFF; CDR3 DNA: TGTGCCAGCAGTTTACGGAGGACGGATAATGAAAAACTGTTTTTT
D gene: .; J gene: TRBJ1-2; V gene: TRBV7-2; clone size: .; CDR3 protein: CASSLAEGGGYTF; CDR3 DNA: TGTGCCAGCAGCTTAGCCGAAGGAGGAGGCTACACCTTC
D gene: TRBD2; J gene: TRBJ2-7; V gene: TRBV7-8; clone size: few; CDR3 protein: CASSLGTSGTFREQYF; CDR3 DNA: TGTGCCAGCAGCTTGGGGACTAGCGGGACATTCAGGGAGCAGTACTTC